The clone carrying this T cell receptor (beta chain) occurred once. Trimming took 0 bases from V and 0 from J, leaving 14 bases between them. Germline CDR1 MGHRA, CDR2 YSYEKL. The CDR3 is 17 residues long. TCRdb keeps only in-frame clones here, not all; method: immunoSEQ multiplex PCR. The repertoire holds about 150,000 clones, with roughly 80% as singletons. These data come from a study of blood T cell repertoires in COVID-19. Study summary: In each case, the material was cDNA or gDNA derived from T cells, B-cell-depleted T cells, or PBMCs.

Seattle patients were enrolled while actively infected and followed longitudinally. The chain combines TRBV4-1 with TRBJ1-1; D may be TRBD1 (5 bases). The source material was peripheral blood. The clonotype comes from a woman aged 60-75 years with COVID-19, enrolled during active disease. CDR3 sequence (DNA): TGCGCCAGCAGCCAAGATCGCGGCGGGGGTCTGAACACTGAAGCTTTCTTT. Encoded protein: CASSQDRGGGLNTEAFF.